This is a list of T cell receptor beta chains from one sample in a study of patients and donors after allogeneic stem cell transplantation. TCRdb fed the RT-PCR reads into MiXCR, producing one record per CDR3 protein. The sample includes about a million distinct CDR3 sequences, roughly 18% of them seen just once. Sample: blood, either unsorted or a sorted T cell fraction (not recorded which). These receptor sequences come from a human donor who was either an allogeneic HSCT recipient or a stem cell or donor lymphocyte infusion donor (not recorded which). It is not recorded whose cells these are; they may come from a transplant donor. Both conserved end residues are part of each CDR3. Each record gives: V gene, D gene, J gene, clone size, CDR3 protein, CDR3 DNA. The D gene is left open where the match is weak. Size tells how often a clone was seen (once, few, many) or the class of an expanded clone, and some rows leave it out.

V: TRBV12-3/TRBV12-4
D: .
J: TRBJ2-7
size: many
CDR3: CASSLSDSLSYEQYF
DNA: TGTGCCAGCAGTCTCTCGGACAGCCTATCCTACGAGCAGTACTTC

V: TRBV7-2
D: TRBD1
J: TRBJ1-6
size: few
CDR3: CASGNRDRGAYSPLHF
DNA: TGTGCCAGCGGCAACCGGGACAGGGGAGCATATTCACCCCTCCACTTT

V: TRBV7-3
D: .
J: TRBJ2-5
size: .
CDR3: CASSLTTGKGETQYF
DNA: TGTGCCAGCAGCTTAACGACGGGGAAGGGAGAGACCCAGTACTTC

V: TRBV24-1
D: TRBD2
J: TRBJ2-1
size: few
CDR3: CATSAGTSGWIGYNEQFF
DNA: TGTGCCACGAGCGCGGGGACTAGCGGGTGGATCGGCTACAATGAGCAGTTCTTC

V: TRBV7-8
D: .
J: TRBJ2-2
size: many
CDR3: CASSYRALGFAGELFF
DNA: TGTGCCAGCAGCTACCGGGCCTTGGGGTTTGCCGGGGAGCTGTTTTTT

V: TRBV20-1
D: TRBD1
J: TRBJ2-6
size: .
CDR3: CSARGTGSSGANVLTF
DNA: TGCAGTGCTAGAGGGACAGGCTCCTCTGGGGCCAACGTCCTGACTTTC

V: TRBV20-1
D: TRBD2
J: TRBJ2-1
size: many
CDR3: CSARRAGGYNEQFF
DNA: TGCAGTGCTAGACGGGCGGGAGGCTACAATGAGCAGTTCTTC

V: TRBV9
D: .
J: TRBJ2-1
size: .
CDR3: CASSLETHNEQFF
DNA: TGTGCCAGCAGCTTAGAGACCCACAATGAGCAGTTCTTC

V: TRBV12-3/TRBV12-4
D: .
J: TRBJ2-1
size: many
CDR3: CASSLGRVESYNEQFF
DNA: TGTGCCAGCAGTTTGGGAAGGGTAGAGTCCTACAATGAGCAGTTCTTC

V: TRBV7-9
D: .
J: TRBJ1-1
size: few
CDR3: CASSLGIQEAFF
DNA: TGTGCCAGCAGCTTGGGAATACAGGAAGCTTTCTTT

V: TRBV4-3
D: .
J: TRBJ1-3
size: few
CDR3: CASSRSRGGNTIYF
DNA: TGCGCCAGCAGCCGGAGCAGGGGAGGAAACACCATATATTTT

V: TRBV15
D: .
J: TRBJ1-1
size: few
CDR3: CATSVRRVNTEAFF
DNA: TGTGCCACCAGCGTCCGACGGGTGAACACTGAAGCTTTCTTT

V: TRBV15
D: .
J: TRBJ2-7
size: .
CDR3: CATSNRPGPQIYEQYF
DNA: TGTGCCACCAGCAATAGACCGGGACCGCAGATCTACGAGCAGTACTTC

V: TRBV12-5
D: .
J: TRBJ1-2
size: few
CDR3: CASGLGLPRGKGTYGYTF
DNA: TGTGCTAGTGGTTTGGGTCTCCCCCGGGGGAAAGGAACGTACGGCTACACCTTC

V: TRBV9
D: .
J: TRBJ2-7
size: few
CDR3: CASSSGLLSPYEQYF
DNA: TGTGCCAGCAGCTCCGGGCTACTATCCCCCTACGAGCAGTACTTC

V: TRBV12-3/TRBV12-4
D: TRBD1
J: TRBJ1-1
size: few
CDR3: CASSLAVKGAHEAFF
DNA: TGTGCCAGCAGTTTAGCGGTAAAGGGGGCACATGAAGCTTTCTTT

V: TRBV6-5
D: .
J: TRBJ1-2
size: .
CDR3: CASQGPVGYTF
DNA: TGTGCCAGCCAGGGCCCGGTTGGCTACACCTTC

V: TRBV6-1
D: TRBD1
J: TRBJ2-7
size: once
CDR3: CASTADRRPYEQYF
DNA: TGTGCCAGCACCGCGGACAGGCGACCCTACGAGCAGTACTTC

V: TRBV20-1
D: .
J: TRBJ1-6
size: few
CDR3: CSAKGSGPISSYNSPLHF
DNA: TGCAGTGCCAAGGGTTCGGGTCCCATTAGCTCCTATAATTCACCCCTCCACTTT

V: TRBV15
D: TRBD2
J: TRBJ2-1
size: .
CDR3: CAIGLTSGYYNEQFF
DNA: TGTGCCATCGGCCTGACTAGCGGTTACTACAATGAGCAGTTCTTC

V: TRBV12-3/TRBV12-4
D: .
J: TRBJ2-1
size: .
CDR3: CASTLDSYNEQFF
DNA: TGTGCCAGCACCCTCGACAGTTACAATGAGCAGTTCTTC

V: TRBV24-1
D: TRBD2
J: TRBJ2-1
size: .
CDR3: CATSEGGLAGVNEQFF
DNA: TGTGCCACCAGTGAGGGGGGACTAGCGGGAGTGAATGAGCAGTTCTTC